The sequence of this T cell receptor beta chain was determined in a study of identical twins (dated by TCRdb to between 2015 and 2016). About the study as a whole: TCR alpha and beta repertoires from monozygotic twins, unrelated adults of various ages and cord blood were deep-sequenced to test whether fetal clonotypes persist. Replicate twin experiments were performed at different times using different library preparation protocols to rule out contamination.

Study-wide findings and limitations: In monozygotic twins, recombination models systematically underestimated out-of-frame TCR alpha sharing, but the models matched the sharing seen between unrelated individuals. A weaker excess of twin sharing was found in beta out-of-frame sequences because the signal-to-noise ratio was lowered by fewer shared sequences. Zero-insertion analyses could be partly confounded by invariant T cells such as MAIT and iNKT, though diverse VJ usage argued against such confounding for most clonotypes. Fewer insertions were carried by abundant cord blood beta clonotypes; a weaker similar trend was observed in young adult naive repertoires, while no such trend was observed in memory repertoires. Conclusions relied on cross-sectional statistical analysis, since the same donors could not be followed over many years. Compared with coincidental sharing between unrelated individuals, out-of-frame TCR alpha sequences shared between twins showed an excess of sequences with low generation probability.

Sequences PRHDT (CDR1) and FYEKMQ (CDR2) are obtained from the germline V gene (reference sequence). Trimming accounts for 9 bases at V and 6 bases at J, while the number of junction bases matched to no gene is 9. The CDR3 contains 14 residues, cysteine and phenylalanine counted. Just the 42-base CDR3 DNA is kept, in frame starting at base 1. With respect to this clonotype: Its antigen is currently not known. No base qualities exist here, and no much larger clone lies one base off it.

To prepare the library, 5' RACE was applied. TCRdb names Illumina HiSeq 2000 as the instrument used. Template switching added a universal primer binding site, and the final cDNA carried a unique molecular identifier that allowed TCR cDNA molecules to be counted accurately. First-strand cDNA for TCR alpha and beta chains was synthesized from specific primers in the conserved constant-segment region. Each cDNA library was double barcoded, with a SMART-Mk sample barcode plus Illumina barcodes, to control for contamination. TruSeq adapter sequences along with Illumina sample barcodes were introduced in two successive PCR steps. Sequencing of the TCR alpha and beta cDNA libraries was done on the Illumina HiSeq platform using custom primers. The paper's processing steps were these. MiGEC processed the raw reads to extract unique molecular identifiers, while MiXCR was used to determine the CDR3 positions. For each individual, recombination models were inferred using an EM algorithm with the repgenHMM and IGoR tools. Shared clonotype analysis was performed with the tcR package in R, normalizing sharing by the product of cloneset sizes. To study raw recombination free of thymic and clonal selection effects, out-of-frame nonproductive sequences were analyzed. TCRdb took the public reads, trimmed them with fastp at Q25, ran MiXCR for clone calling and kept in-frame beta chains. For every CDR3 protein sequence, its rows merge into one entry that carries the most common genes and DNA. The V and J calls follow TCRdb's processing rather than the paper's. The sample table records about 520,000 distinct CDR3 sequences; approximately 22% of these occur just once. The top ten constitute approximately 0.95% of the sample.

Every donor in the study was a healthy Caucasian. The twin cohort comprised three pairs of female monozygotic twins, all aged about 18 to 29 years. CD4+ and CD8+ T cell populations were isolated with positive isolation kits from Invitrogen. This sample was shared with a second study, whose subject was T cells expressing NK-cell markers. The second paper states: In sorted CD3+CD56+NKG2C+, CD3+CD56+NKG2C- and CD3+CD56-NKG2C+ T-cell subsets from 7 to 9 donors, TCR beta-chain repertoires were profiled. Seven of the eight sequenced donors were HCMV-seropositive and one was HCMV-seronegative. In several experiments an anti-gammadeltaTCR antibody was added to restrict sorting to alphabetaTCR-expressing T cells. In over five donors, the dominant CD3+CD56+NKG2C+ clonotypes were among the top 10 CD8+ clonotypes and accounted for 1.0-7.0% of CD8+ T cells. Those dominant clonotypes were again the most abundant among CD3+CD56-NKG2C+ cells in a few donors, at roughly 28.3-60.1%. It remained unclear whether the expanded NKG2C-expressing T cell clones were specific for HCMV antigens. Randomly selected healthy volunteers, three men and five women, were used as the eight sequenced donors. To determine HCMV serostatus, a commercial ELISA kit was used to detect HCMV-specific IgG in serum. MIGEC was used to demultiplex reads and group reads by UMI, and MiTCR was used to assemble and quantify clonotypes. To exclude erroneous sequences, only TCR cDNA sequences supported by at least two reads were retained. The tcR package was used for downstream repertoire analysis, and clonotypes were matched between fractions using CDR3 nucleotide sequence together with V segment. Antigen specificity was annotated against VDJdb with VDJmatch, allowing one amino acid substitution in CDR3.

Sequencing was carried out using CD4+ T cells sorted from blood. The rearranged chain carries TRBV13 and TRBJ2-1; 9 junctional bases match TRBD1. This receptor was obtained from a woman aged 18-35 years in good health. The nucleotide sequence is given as TGTGCCAGTAAATCCGGGACAGGGTTCAATGAGCAGTTCTTC. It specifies CASKSGTGFNEQFF.